These 22 T cell receptor beta chains originate from one sample sequenced in a study of blood T cell repertoires in COVID-19. This table comes from immunoSEQ multiplex PCR, and its TCRdb copy is limited to in-frame clones, with some not included. The sample has around 60,000 clones; about 85% are singletons. The sample comprised peripheral blood. Source of these receptors: a woman aged 80 or older with acute or convalescent COVID-19.

The genes are TRBV4-2 and TRBJ2-7, with 7 bases matching TRBD2. The CDR3 extends over 15 amino acids. The ends lost 4 bases at V and 6 bases at J; junction bases unmatched: 12. Germline V CDR1 and CDR2: LGHNA, YNFKEQ. CDR3 sequence reads: CASSRGGQGGLEQYF. The CDR3 DNA reads as TGTGCCAGCAGCCGGGGAGGGCAGGGTGGTCTCGAGCAGTACTTC.

The CDR3 nucleotides are TGTGCCAGCAGCCACCTGCCGGGGAACTATGGCTACACCTTC. This encodes CASSHLPGNYGYTF. The genes are TRBV7-9 and TRBJ1-2; D is unclear. V lost 5 bases, J lost 2 bases, and 12 bases lay in between. Germline V CDR1 and CDR2: SEHNR, FQNEAQ (reference sequence). The CDR3 length is 14 residues. Full variable domain (outside the CDR3, taken from reference TRBV7-9 and TRBJ1-2): DTGVSQNPRHKITKRGQNVTFRCDPISEHNRLYWYRQTLGQGPEFLTYFQNEAQLEKSRLLSDRFSAERPKGSFSTLEIQRTEQGDSAMYLCASSHLPGNYGYTFGSGTRLTVV.

A few counts support this clone. The chain uses TRBV7-6 and TRBJ2-1; TRBD2 aligns across 10 bases. The V gene's germline CDR1 is SGHVS and CDR2 FNYEAQ. The CDR3 extends over 17 amino acids. Trimming took 0 bases from V and 1 from J; bases not matched to a gene: 3. CDR3 sequence: CASSLAPSGSSYNEQFF. CDR3 nucleotides: TGTGCCAGCAGCTTAGCTCCTAGCGGGAGTTCCTACAATGAGCAGTTCTTC.

The chain couples TRBV28 to TRBJ1-1; D remains unclear. The CDR3 has 13 residues. The germline V gene has CDR1 MDHEN and CDR2 SYDVKM. Trimming left V 3 bases short and J 2 bases short, with 7 bases between. For the CDR3, the DNA is TGTGCCAGCAGTTTTTCTCCTAACACTGAAGCTTTCTTT. This sequence encodes CASSFSPNTEAFF.

This clone was counted only a few times. The chain recombines TRBV10-2 with TRBJ1-1, with 9 bases lining up with TRBD1. The CDR3 extends over 15 amino acids. The germline gives CDR1 WSHSY, CDR2 SAAADI. The V segment lost 5 bases and the J segment 11 bases; nucleotides outside the gene matches: 15. The CDR3 reads CASSLLQGASKEAFF. In DNA, the CDR3 is TGCGCCAGCAGTCTTCTACAGGGGGCATCCAAGGAGGCTTTCTTT.

A single count supports this clone. The V gene is TRBV7-2, the J gene TRBJ2-3; TRBD1 aligns across 9 bases. The germline gives CDR1 SGHTA, CDR2 FQGNSA. The length of the CDR3 is 19 residues. V lost 5 bases, J lost 2 bases, and 17 bases stayed unmatched. The CDR3 DNA sequence: TGTGCCAGCAGCCCGAGTCCCGGGACAGGGTTCGAACACACAGATACGCAGTATTTT. Translating gives CASSPSPGTGFEHTDTQYF.

Comments on this clone: The junction shows a germline mismatch at one end, possibly a read error. This chain links TRBV2 with TRBJ2-7; D might be TRBD2 (6 bases). CDR1 is SNHLY and CDR2 is FYNNEI in the germline V gene. This CDR3 comprises 13 residues. The CDR3 coding sequence is TGTGCCAGCAGGCCGGGCTGGGTTGCGGGATTCCACTTC. This sequence encodes CASRPGWVAGFHF.

This chain connects TRBV7-2 to TRBJ1-5; D perhaps matches TRBD1 (6 bases). Germline CDR1 reads SGHTA; CDR2 reads FQGNSA. This CDR3 comprises 14 residues. The V and J ends lost 5 bases and 6 bases respectively, with 14 bases between them. CDR3 DNA: TGTGCCAGCAGCCCCGGCGGGGGGGCTCAGCCCCAGCATTTT. Amino acids: CASSPGGGAQPQHF.

The V gene is TRBV4-3, the J gene TRBJ1-6; D gene ambiguous. This CDR3 spans 14 amino acids. Germline V CDR1 and CDR2: LGHNA, YSLEER. Trimming shortened V by 0 bases and J by 4 bases, and 4 bases separated the two germline ends. In DNA form, the CDR3 reads TGCGCCAGCAGCCAAGATTCTTATAATTCACCCCTCCACTTT. It yields the protein CASSQDSYNSPLHF.

This sequence joins TRBV6-5 and TRBJ2-7; 9 nucleotides match TRBD1. With V trimmed by 2 bases and J by 5 bases, 7 bases remained unmatched. The CDR3 is 15 amino acids. Germline-derived CDR1 and CDR2 are MNHEY and SVGAGI. The CDR3 bases are TGTGCCAGCAGTTACAATGCGAACAGGGGGCACGAGCAGTACTTC. Translated, it gives CASSYNANRGHEQYF.

CDR3: CASSLQGLRMNTEAFF. CDR3 DNA: TGTGCCAGCAGCTTACAGGGGCTACGTATGAACACTGAAGCTTTCTTT. The genes are TRBV7-2 and TRBJ1-1, with D perhaps TRBD1 (6 bases). The CDR3 extends over 16 amino acids. The germline gives CDR1 SGHTA, CDR2 FQGNSA. Trimming stripped 2 bases from V and 0 bases from J, with 13 bases between. Drawing the rest from reference TRBV7-2 and TRBJ1-1, the complete variable domain is GAGVSQSPSNKVTEKGKDVELRCDPISGHTALYWYRQSLGQGLEFLIYFQGNSAPDKSGLPSDRFSAERTGGSVSTLTIQRTQQEDSAVYLCASSLQGLRMNTEAFFGQGTRLTVV.

This chain connects TRBV5-1 to TRBJ2-5; D might be TRBD1 (5 bases). CDR1 and CDR2 from the germline V gene are SGHRS and YFSETQ. The V gene lost 6 bases and the J gene lost 1 base, with 13 bases spanning the gap. The CDR3 is 14 amino acids. This CDR3 reads CASTLQGIQETQYF. The DNA for the CDR3 is TGCGCCAGCACCCTGCAGGGTATCCAAGAGACCCAGTACTTC.

The V and J genes are TRBV7-2 and TRBJ2-1; 8 nucleotides agree with TRBD1. The CDR3 length is 14 residues. The germline gives CDR1 SGHTA, CDR2 FQGNSA. Trimming removed 3 bases from V and 3 bases from J; junction bases left unmatched: 1. CDR3 bases: TGTGCCAGCAGCTTCAGGGGGCTCTACAATGAGCAGTTCTTC. It encodes CASSFRGLYNEQFF.

With respect to this clone: Germline is not matched at one junction end, which may reflect a read error. This chain uses TRBV7-8 with TRBJ2-7; 10 bases fit TRBD2. This CDR3 contains 15 residues. In germline, CDR1 is SGHVS, CDR2 FQNEAQ. Written as DNA, the CDR3 is TGTGCCAGCAGCTTAGGAGAGGCTAGCGGGGGAACTATCAATTTC. This codes for CASSLGEASGGTINF.

The rearrangement joins TRBV28 to TRBJ2-1, with TRBD2 matching 7 bases. Germline V gene data show CDR1 as MDHEN and CDR2 as SYDVKM. This CDR3 contains 16 residues. The V segment lost 5 bases and the J segment 2 bases; nucleotides outside the gene matches: 9. CDR3 sequence: CASSIRFAGAYNEQFF. In DNA form, the CDR3 reads TGTGCCAGCAGTATTCGTTTCGCGGGAGCCTACAATGAGCAGTTCTTC.

In DNA, the CDR3 is TGTGCCAGCAGCTTAAACGGTTGGGGCGCCGAAGCTTTCTTT. This sequence encodes CASSLNGWGAEAFF. V and J are TRBV7-2 and TRBJ1-1; D might be TRBD1 (5 bases). Trimming removed 2 bases at V and 8 bases at J, with 15 bases between. Germline assignment: CDR1 SGHTA and CDR2 FQGNSA. The CDR3 length is 14 residues. The whole variable domain, filled in from reference TRBV7-2 and TRBJ1-1, reads GAGVSQSPSNKVTEKGKDVELRCDPISGHTALYWYRQSLGQGLEFLIYFQGNSAPDKSGLPSDRFSAERTGGSVSTLTIQRTQQEDSAVYLCASSLNGWGAEAFFGQGTRLTVV.

This clone was recorded a few times. The chain employs TRBV5-5 and TRBJ2-7; 10 bases are a match to TRBD1. Trimming removed 4 bases from V and 3 bases from J; junction bases left unmatched: 1. This CDR3 has 13 residues. Germline V CDR1 and CDR2: SGHKS, YYEKEE (reference sequence). CDR3 sequence (DNA): TGTGCCAGCAGCAGGGACAGGGGCTACGAGCAGTACTTC. It encodes CASSRDRGYEQYF.

V and J are TRBV19 and TRBJ2-1, with TRBD2 as a possible D gene (5 bases). Germline V gene sequence: CDR1 LNHDA, CDR2 SQIVND (reference sequence). Trimming removed 6 bases from V and 8 bases from J, with 11 bases in between. CDR3 length equals 12 residues. This CDR3 is CASRKDFYEQFF. CDR3 DNA: TGTGCCAGTAGGAAGGACTTCTATGAGCAGTTCTTC.

The chain joins TRBV24-1 to TRBJ2-2; possibly TRBD1 for D (6 bases). CDR1 and CDR2 from the germline V gene are KGHDR and SFDVKD. The CDR3 consists of 14 residues. V lost 4 bases and J 4 bases, leaving 9 bases between the germline ends. The DNA for the CDR3 is TGTGCCACCAGTGACGCAGGGGTCACCGGGGAGCTGTTTTTT. Amino acids: CATSDAGVTGELFF.

V is TRBV7-3 and J is TRBJ2-7, with D possibly matching TRBD1 (5 bases). The CDR3 runs 12 residues. Between the trimmed V and J ends, which lost 6 bases and 6 bases, there was a span of 12 bases. The germline V gene encodes CDR1 SGHTA and CDR2 FQGTGA. In DNA, the CDR3 is TGTGCCAGCAGTTCCGGACAACTCGAGCAGTACTTC. It translates to CASSSGQLEQYF.

The rearrangement links TRBV6-6 to TRBJ1-6; 7 positions agree with TRBD1. The V segment lost 6 bases and the J segment 13 bases; nucleotides outside the gene matches: 15. CDR1 and CDR2 from the germline V gene are MNHNY and SVGAGI (reference sequence). The CDR3 has 15 residues. As DNA, the CDR3 is TGTGCCAGCAGCACCGACAGGGAAGGTCTCGCGCCCCTCCACTTT. Its protein product is CASSTDREGLAPLHF.

This chain joins TRBV29-1 and TRBJ2-7; the match to TRBD2 covers 10 bases. The trim removed 7 bases at V and 3 bases at J, leaving 9 bases unmatched. CDR1 is SQVTM, CDR2 ANQGSEA, per germline. The CDR3 runs to 14 residues. The CDR3 DNA is TGCAGCGCTATAGCGGGAGGTCATATCTACGAGCAGTACTTC. Residues: CSAIAGGHIYEQYF.